This is a list of T cell receptor beta chains from one sample in a study of shared clonotypes between healthy human individuals. Method: immunoSEQ multiplex PCR; TCRdb's copy keeps in-frame clones and lacks some. The sample records around 690,000 clones, roughly 87% being singletons. Sequencing was performed on memory CD8+ T cells from PBMCs. These receptors were collected from a man aged 18 to 30 in good health. Some clones in this sample may be carry-over from other donors' samples. Both conserved end residues are part of each CDR3. Each record gives: clone size, V gene, J gene, D gene, CDR3 protein, CDR3 DNA. The D gene is left open where the match is weak. Clone size is given for some rows only: seen once, a few or many times, or a class if the clone is expanded.

size: -
V: TRBV10-3
J: TRBJ2-3
D: -
CDR3: CAISGVRTSTDTQYF
DNA: TGTGCCATCAGTGGGGTCCGAACTAGCACAGATACGCAGTATTTT

size: once
V: TRBV7-9
J: TRBJ2-5
D: TRBD2
CDR3: CASSGGLARHDQETQYF
DNA: TGTGCCAGCAGCGGGGGACTAGCGCGGCACGACCAAGAGACCCAGTACTTC

size: -
V: TRBV5-8
J: TRBJ1-2
D: -
CDR3: CASSLGRVYGYTF
DNA: TGTGCCAGCAGCTTGGGCAGGGTTTATGGCTACACCTTC

size: -
V: TRBV27
J: TRBJ2-1
D: -
CDR3: CASSLGEDSRRNEQFF
DNA: TGTGCCAGCAGTTTAGGAGAGGACAGCAGGAGGAATGAGCAGTTCTTC

size: -
V: TRBV19
J: TRBJ2-1
D: TRBD2
CDR3: CASRRLADYNEQFF
DNA: TGTGCCAGTCGGAGACTAGCGGATTACAATGAGCAGTTCTTC

size: -
V: TRBV4-1
J: TRBJ2-3
D: -
CDR3: CASSQESPGVKDTQYF
DNA: TGCGCCAGCAGCCAAGAGAGCCCGGGTGTAAAAGATACGCAGTATTTT

size: -
V: TRBV7-8
J: TRBJ2-7
D: -
CDR3: CASTHGGNEQYF
DNA: TGTGCCAGCACCCATGGTGGGAACGAGCAGTACTTC

size: -
V: TRBV27
J: TRBJ1-5
D: TRBD1
CDR3: CASSLWGQGGNQPQHF
DNA: TGTGCCAGCAGTTTATGGGGCCAGGGGGGCAATCAGCCCCAGCATTTT

size: -
V: TRBV9
J: TRBJ2-4
D: -
CDR3: CASSERGTGAKNIQYF
DNA: TGTGCCAGCAGCGAGAGAGGCACAGGGGCCAAAAACATTCAGTACTTC

size: -
V: TRBV27
J: TRBJ1-1
D: -
CDR3: CASRTGNTEAFF
DNA: TGTGCCAGCAGAACCGGGAACACTGAAGCTTTCTTT

size: few
V: TRBV19
J: TRBJ1-1
D: TRBD1
CDR3: CASSSRRQGPNTEAFF
DNA: TGTGCCAGTAGTTCCAGAAGACAGGGACCGAACACTGAAGCTTTCTTT